The 6 T cell receptor beta chains below come from one sample, sequenced in a study of molecular identifiers for immune sequencing clone quantification. TCRdb used MiXCR to reprocess the PCR reads, holding one entry per CDR3 protein. In the table there are 75,000 to 100,000 distinct CDR3 sequences, 15% to 20% of which are singletons. Sequencing was done on a sample of naive CD8+ T cells from blood, with Jurkat cell RNA spiked in. Specified subset: FACS-sorted CD8+CD4-CCR7+CD45RA+ naive T cells. The receptors were gathered from a human donor in good health. Some libraries in this study had Jurkat cell RNA spiked in.

In its sample, this clonotype was seen many times. The J gene is TRBJ2-5, the V gene TRBV5-1; a weak D match, TRBD2 (7 bases). The V end lost 0 bases, the J end lost 2 bases, and 20 bases lay between the germline ends. CDR1 and CDR2 from the germline V gene are SGHRS and YFSETQ. The CDR3 runs 18 residues. CDR3 amino acids: CASSLAFSGGGYQETQYF. The CDR3 DNA reads as TGCGCCAGCAGCTTGGCCTTTTCTGGCGGGGGCTATCAAGAGACCCAGTACTTC. The full variable domain, rest sourced from reference TRBV5-1 and TRBJ2-5, is KAGVTQTPRYLIKTRGQQVTLSCSPISGHRSVSWYQQTPGQGLQFLFEYFSETQRNKGNFPGRFSGRQFSNSRSEMNVSTLELGDSALYLCASSLAFSGGGYQETQYFGPGTRLLVL.

This clonotype was recorded many times. The chain combines TRBV6-1 with TRBJ2-7, with D unclear. The V gene lost 1 base and the J gene lost 3 bases, with 7 bases spanning the gap. The CDR3 contains 13 residues. Looked up from germline, CDR1 is MNHNS and CDR2 is SASEGT. CDR3 region: CASSEGGYYEQYF. CDR3 nucleotides: TGTGCCAGCAGTGAAGGGGGATACTACGAGCAGTACTTC.

As to this clonotype: At one end the junction does not follow the germline gene, possibly because of a read error. The genes are TRBV20-1 and TRBJ1-5; D is unresolved. Germline V gene data show CDR1 as DFQATT and CDR2 as SNEGSKA (reference sequence). The CDR3 runs to 16 residues. The CDR3 coding sequence is TGCTGTGCTAGAGATTTTGAGGGTCTTAGCGATCAGCCCCAGCATTTT. Protein sequence: CCARDFEGLSDQPQHF.

This clonotype was counted at least ten times. The V gene is TRBV21-1, the J gene TRBJ1-3; the table calls TRBD1, which could not be checked here. TRBV21-1 represents a pseudogene. The CDR3 contains 17 residues. As DNA, the CDR3 is TGTGCCAGCAGCAAGCCCGGGACAGTTACCTCTGGAAACACCATATATTTT. Amino acid sequence: CASSKPGTVTSGNTIYF.

This clonotype was seen repeatedly, ten times or more. The chain is built from TRBV4-3 and TRBJ1-5; D is possibly TRBD1 (5 bases). The CDR3 runs to 18 residues. The germline CDR1 and CDR2 sequences are LGHNA and YSLEER. Trimming pared 0 bases from V and 2 bases from J, leaving 17 bases between. The CDR3 region is CASSQDQPSRDRNQPQHF. DNA for the CDR3: TGCGCCAGCAGCCAAGATCAGCCCAGCAGGGACCGCAATCAGCCCCAGCATTTT.

This clonotype was recorded at least ten times. The chain recombines TRBV6-5 with TRBJ1-5; TRBD1 matches 10 bases. J gave up 6 bases and V 4 bases, and 6 bases lay outside the gene matches. The germline CDR1 and CDR2 sequences are MNHEY and SVGAGI. This CDR3 comprises 15 residues. Here the CDR3 reads CASSSGTGVGQPQHF. The CDR3 coding sequence is TGTGCCAGCAGTTCCGGGACAGGGGTCGGTCAGCCCCAGCATTTT.